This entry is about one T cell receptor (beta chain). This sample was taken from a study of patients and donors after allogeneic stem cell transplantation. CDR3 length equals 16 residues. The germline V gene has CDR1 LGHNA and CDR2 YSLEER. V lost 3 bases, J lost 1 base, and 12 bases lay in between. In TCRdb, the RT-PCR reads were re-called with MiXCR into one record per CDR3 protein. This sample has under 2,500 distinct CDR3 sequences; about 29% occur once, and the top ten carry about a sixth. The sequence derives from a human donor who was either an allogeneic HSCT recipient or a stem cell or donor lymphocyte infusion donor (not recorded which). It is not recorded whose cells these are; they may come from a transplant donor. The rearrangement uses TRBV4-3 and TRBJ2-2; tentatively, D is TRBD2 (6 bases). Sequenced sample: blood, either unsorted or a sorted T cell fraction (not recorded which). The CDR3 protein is CASSQRVAVNTGELFF. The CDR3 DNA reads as TGCGCCAGCAGCCAGAGGGTAGCGGTGAACACCGGGGAGCTGTTTTTT.